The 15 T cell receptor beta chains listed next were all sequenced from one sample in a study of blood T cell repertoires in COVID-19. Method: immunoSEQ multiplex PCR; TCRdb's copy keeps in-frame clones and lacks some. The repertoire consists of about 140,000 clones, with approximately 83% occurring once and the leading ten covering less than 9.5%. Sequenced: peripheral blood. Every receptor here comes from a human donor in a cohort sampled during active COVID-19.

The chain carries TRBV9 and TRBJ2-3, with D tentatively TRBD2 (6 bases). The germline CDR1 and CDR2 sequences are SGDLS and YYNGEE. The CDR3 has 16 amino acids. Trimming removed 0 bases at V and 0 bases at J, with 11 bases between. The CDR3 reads CASSVEAGISTDTQYF. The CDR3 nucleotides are TGTGCCAGCAGCGTAGAGGCGGGAATTAGCACAGATACGCAGTATTTT.

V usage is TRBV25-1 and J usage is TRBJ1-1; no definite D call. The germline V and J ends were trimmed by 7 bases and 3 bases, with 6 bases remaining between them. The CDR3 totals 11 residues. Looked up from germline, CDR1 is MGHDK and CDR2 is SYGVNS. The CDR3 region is CASTSYTEAFF. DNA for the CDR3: TGTGCCAGCACGAGCTACACTGAAGCTTTCTTT.

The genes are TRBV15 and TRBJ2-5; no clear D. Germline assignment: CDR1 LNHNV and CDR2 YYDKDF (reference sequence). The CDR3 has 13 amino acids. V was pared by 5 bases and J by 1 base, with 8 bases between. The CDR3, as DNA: TGTGCCACCAGCCGGTCGATCCAAGAGACCCAGTACTTC. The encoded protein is CATSRSIQETQYF.

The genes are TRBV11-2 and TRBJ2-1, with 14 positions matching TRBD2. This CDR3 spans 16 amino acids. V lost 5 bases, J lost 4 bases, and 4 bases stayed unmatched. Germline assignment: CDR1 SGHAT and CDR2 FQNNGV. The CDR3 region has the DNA TGTGCCAGCAGCCCGACTAGCGGGGGGGCGTACAATGAGCAGTTCTTC. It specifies CASSPTSGGAYNEQFF.

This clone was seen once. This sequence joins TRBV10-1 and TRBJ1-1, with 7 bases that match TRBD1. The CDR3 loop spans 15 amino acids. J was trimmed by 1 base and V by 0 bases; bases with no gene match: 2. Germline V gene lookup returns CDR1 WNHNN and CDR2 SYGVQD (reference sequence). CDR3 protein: CASSESGGANTEAFF. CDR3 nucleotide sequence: TGCGCCAGCAGTGAGTCAGGGGGCGCGAACACTGAAGCTTTCTTT.

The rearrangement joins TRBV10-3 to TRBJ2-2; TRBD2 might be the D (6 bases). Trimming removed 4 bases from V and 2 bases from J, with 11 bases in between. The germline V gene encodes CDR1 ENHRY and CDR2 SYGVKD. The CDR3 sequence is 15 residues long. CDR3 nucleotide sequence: TGTGCCATCAGTGTGGGGGGAGTAAACACCGGGGAGCTGTTTTTT. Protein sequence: CAISVGGVNTGELFF.

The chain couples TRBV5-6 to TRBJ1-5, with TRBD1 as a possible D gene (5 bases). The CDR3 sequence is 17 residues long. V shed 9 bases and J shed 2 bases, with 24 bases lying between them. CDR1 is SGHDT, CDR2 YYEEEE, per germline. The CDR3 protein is CAILFVQQAEGNQPQHF. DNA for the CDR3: TGTGCCATCCTCTTCGTCCAACAGGCCGAGGGCAATCAGCCCCAGCATTTT.

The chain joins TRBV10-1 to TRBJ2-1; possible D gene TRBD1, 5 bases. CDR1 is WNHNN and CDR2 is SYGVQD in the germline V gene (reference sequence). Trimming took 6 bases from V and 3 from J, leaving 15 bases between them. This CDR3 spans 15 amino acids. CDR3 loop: CASSPPGSGYNEQFF. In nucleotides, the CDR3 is TGCGCCAGCAGCCCTCCAGGGTCAGGCTACAATGAGCAGTTCTTC.

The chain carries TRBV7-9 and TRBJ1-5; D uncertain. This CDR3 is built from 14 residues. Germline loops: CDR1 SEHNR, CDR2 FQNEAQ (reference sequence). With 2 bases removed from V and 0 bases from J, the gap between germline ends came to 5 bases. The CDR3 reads CASSLSSSNQPQHF. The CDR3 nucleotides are TGTGCCAGCAGCTTATCGAGTAGCAATCAGCCCCAGCATTTT.

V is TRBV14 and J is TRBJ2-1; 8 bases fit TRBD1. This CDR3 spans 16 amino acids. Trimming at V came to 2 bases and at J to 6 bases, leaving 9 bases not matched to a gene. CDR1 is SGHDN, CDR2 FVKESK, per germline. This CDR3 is CASSQRVVTGANEQFF. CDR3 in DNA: TGTGCCAGCAGCCAAAGGGTCGTGACAGGGGCCAATGAGCAGTTCTTC.

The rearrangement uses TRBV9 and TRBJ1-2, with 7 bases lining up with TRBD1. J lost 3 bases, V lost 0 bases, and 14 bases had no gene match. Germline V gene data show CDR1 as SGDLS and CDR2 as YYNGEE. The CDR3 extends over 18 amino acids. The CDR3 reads CASSVALGGRWSDYGYTF. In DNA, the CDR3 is TGTGCCAGCAGCGTAGCATTAGGGGGCCGGTGGAGTGACTATGGCTACACCTTC.

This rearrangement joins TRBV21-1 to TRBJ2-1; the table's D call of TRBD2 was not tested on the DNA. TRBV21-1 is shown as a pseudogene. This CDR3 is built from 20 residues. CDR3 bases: TGTGCCAGCAGCAAATGGCTAGCGGGGGGGTGTTCGATCTCCTACAATGAGCAGTTCTTC. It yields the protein CASSKWLAGGCSISYNEQFF.

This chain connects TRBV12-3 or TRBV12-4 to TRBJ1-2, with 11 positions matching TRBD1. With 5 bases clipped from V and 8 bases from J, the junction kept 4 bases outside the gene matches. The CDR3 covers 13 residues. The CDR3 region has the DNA TGTGCCAGCAGTGGACAGGGGGCGAGGGGCTACACCTTC. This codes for CASSGQGARGYTF.

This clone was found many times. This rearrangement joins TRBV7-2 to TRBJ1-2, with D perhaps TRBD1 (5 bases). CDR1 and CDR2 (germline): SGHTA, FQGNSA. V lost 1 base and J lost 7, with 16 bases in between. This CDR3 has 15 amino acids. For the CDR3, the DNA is TGTGCCAGCAGCTTAGTTCAGGGCCTGTATGGTGGCTACACCTTC. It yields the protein CASSLVQGLYGGYTF. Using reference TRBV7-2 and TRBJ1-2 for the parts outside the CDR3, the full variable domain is GAGVSQSPSNKVTEKGKDVELRCDPISGHTALYWYRQSLGQGLEFLIYFQGNSAPDKSGLPSDRFSAERTGGSVSTLTIQRTQQEDSAVYLCASSLVQGLYGGYTFGSGTRLTVV.

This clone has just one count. The CDR3 sequence: CASSPRPDRVLETQYF. The CDR3 DNA sequence: TGTGCCAGCAGCCCCCGCCCGGACAGGGTTTTAGAGACCCAGTACTTC. J is TRBJ2-5 and V is TRBV7-9, with 8 positions matching TRBD1. The germline CDR1 and CDR2 sequences are SEHNR and FQNEAQ (reference sequence). V trimming: 5 bases; J trimming: 4 bases; junction bases outside the gene matches: 12. The CDR3 is 16 residues long.